Described below is a single T cell receptor (beta chain) sequence and its context. Its antigen is currently unknown. This sample stems from a study of long-term antiretroviral therapy in people with HIV. General study points: Clones showing expansion before ART dominated the repertoire at all time points. In samples taken after ART, diversity increased but remained below transplant donor control levels.

Researchers report immunoSEQ v3.0 was run at survey level. The repertoire was sequenced with immunoSEQ multiplex PCR; TCRdb's copy has only in-frame clones and lacks some. The sample lists more than 10,000 clones, around 77% occurring once. This TCR was recovered from a woman between 18 and 30 years old with HIV. This specimen consisted of unsorted PBMCs, obtained 1.3 years after starting antiretroviral therapy.

The CDR3: CASSPTVYGYTF. The CDR3 bases are TGTGCCAGCAGTCCGACGGTGTATGGCTACACCTTC. The chain uses TRBV28 and TRBJ1-2, with no clear D. Looked up from germline, CDR1 is MDHEN and CDR2 is SYDVKM. V gave up 5 bases and J gave up 5 bases, with 9 bases separating them. This CDR3 has 12 amino acids.